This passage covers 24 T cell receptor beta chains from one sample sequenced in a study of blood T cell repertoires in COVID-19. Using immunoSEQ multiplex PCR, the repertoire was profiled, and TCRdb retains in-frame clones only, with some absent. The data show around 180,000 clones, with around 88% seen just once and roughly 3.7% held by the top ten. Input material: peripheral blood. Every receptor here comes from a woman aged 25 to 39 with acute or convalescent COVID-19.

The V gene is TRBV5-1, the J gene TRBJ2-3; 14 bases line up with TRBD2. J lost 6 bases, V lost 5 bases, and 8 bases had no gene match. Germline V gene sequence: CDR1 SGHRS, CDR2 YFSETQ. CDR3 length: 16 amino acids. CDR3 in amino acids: CASSSGLAGVGDTQYF. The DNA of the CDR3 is TGCGCCAGCAGTTCGGGACTAGCGGGAGTAGGGGATACGCAGTATTTT.

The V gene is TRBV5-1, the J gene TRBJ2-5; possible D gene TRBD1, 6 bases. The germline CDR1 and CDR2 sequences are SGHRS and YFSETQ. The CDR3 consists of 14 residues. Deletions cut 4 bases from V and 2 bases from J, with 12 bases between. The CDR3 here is CASSLQGGQETQYF. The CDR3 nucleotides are TGCGCCAGCAGCCTGCAAGGGGGACAAGAGACCCAGTACTTC.

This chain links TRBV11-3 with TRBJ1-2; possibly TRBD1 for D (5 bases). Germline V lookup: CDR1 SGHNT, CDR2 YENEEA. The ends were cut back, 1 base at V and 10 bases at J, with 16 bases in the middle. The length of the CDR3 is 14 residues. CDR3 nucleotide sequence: TGTGCCAGCAGCTTAGGTGCGGCAGGGTACCCCTACACCTTC. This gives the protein CASSLGAAGYPYTF.

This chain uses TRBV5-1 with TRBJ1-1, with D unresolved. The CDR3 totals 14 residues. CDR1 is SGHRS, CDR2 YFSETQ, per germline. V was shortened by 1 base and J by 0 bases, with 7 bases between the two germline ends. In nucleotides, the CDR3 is TGCGCCAGCAGCTTGTCGGGGATGAACACTGAAGCTTTCTTT. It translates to CASSLSGMNTEAFF.

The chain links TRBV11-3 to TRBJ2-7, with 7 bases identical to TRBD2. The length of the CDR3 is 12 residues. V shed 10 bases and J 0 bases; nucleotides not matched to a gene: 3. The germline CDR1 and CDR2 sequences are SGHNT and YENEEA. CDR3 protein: CATRGDSYEQYF. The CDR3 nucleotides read TGTGCCACCCGGGGGGACTCCTACGAGCAGTACTTC. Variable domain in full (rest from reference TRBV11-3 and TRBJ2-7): EAGVVQSPRYKIIEKKQPVAFWCNPISGHNTLYWYLQNLGQGPELLIRYENEEAVDDSQLPKDRFSAERLKGVDSTLKIQPAELGDSAVYLCATRGDSYEQYFGPGTRLTVT.

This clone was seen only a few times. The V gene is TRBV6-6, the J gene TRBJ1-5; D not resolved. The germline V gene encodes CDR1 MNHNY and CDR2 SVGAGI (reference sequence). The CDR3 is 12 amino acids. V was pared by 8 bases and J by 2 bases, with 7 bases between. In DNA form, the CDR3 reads TGTGCCAGCCGCGGGGGCAATCAGCCCCAGCATTTT. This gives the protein CASRGGNQPQHF.

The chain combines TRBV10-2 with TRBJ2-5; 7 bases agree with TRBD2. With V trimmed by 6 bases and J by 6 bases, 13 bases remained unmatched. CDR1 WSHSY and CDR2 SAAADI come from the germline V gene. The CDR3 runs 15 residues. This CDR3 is CASSPGLVDRKTQYF. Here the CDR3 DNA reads TGCGCCAGCAGCCCCGGACTAGTGGATCGTAAGACCCAGTACTTC.

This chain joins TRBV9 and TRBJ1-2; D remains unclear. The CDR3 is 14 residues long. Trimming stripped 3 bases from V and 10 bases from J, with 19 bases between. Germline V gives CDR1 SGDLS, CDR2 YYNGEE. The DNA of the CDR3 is TGTGCCAGCAGCGCCCCTCCCGCCGGGAAGAACTACACCTTC. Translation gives CASSAPPAGKNYTF.

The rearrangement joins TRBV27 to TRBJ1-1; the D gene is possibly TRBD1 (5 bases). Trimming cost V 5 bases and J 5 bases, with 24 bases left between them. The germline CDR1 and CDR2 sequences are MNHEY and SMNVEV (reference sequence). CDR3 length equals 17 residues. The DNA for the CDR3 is TGTGCCAGCAGTGCAAAAGTGGGCGGGGGACGGGTTACTGAAGCTTTCTTT. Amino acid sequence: CASSAKVGGGRVTEAFF.

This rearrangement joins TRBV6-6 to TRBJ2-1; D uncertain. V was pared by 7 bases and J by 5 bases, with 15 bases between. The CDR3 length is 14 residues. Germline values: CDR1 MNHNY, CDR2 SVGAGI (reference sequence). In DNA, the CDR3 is TGTGCCAGCAATTCGAATTTCGCAGACAATGAGCAGTTCTTC. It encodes CASNSNFADNEQFF.

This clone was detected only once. The CDR3 reads CASKRSRSDTQYF. The CDR3 DNA reads as TGTGCCAGCAAGCGGTCTAGGTCAGATACGCAGTATTTT. The chain recombines TRBV12-3 or TRBV12-4 with TRBJ2-3; D perhaps matches TRBD2 (5 bases). The CDR3 spans 13 residues. V was shortened by 7 bases and J by 4 bases, with 12 bases between the two germline ends.

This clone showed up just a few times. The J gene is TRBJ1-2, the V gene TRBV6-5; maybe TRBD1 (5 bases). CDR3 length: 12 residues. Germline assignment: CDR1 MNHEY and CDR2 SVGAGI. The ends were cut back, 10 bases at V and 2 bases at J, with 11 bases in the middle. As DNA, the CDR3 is TGTGCCACAAGGAAGGGGAACTATGGCTACACCTTC. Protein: CATRKGNYGYTF.

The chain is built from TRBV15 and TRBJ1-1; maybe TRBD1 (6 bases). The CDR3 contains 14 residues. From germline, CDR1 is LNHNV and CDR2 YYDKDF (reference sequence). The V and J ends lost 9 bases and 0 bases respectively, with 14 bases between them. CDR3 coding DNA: TGTGCCACTTCCGTCGGGACAATGAACACTGAAGCTTTCTTT. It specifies CATSVGTMNTEAFF.

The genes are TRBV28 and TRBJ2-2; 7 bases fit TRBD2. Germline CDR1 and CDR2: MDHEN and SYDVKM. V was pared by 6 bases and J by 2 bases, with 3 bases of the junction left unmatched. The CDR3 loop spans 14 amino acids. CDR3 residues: CASRSGGNTGELFF. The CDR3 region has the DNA TGTGCCAGCAGGTCGGGAGGCAACACCGGGGAGCTGTTTTTT.

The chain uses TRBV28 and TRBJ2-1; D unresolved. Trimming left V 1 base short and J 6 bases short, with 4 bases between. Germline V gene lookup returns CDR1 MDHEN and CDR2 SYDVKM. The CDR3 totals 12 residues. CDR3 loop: CASSLSVNEQFF. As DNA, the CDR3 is TGTGCCAGCAGTTTATCCGTCAATGAGCAGTTCTTC.

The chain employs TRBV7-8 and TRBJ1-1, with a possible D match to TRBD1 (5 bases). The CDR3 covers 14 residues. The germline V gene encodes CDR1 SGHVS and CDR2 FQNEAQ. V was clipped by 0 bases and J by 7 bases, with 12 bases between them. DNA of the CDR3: TGTGCCAGCAGCTTAGCCGGGACTGTATTTGAAGCTTTCTTT. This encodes CASSLAGTVFEAFF.

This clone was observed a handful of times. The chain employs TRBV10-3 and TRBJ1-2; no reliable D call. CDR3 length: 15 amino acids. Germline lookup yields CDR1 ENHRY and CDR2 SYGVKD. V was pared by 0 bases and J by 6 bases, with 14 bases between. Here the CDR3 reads CAISESRERADGYTF. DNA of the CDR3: TGTGCCATCAGTGAGTCACGGGAGAGGGCCGATGGCTACACCTTC.

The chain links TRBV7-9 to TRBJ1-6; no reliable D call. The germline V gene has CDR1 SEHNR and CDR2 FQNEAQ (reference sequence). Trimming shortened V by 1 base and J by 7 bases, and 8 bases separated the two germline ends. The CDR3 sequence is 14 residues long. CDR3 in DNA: TGTGCCAGCAGCTTAGACTACCAAAATTCACCCCTCCACTTT. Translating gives CASSLDYQNSPLHF.

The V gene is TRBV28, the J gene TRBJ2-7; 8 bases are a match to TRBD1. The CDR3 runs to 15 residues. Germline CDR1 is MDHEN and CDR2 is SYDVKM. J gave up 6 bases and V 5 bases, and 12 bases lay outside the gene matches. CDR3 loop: CASSHDRGEWFEQYF. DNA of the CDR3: TGTGCCAGCAGTCACGACAGGGGAGAATGGTTCGAGCAGTACTTC. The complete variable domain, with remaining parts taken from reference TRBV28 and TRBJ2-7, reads DVKVTQSSRYLVKRTGEKVFLECVQDMDHENMFWYRQDPGLGLRLIYFSYDVKMKEKGDIPEGYSVSREKKERFSLILESASTNQTSMYLCASSHDRGEWFEQYFGPGTRLTVT.

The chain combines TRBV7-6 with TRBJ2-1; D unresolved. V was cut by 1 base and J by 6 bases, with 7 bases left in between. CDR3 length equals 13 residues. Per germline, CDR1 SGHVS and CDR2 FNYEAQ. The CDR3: CASSLGLGNEQFF. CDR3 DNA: TGTGCCAGCAGCTTAGGCCTAGGCAATGAGCAGTTCTTC.

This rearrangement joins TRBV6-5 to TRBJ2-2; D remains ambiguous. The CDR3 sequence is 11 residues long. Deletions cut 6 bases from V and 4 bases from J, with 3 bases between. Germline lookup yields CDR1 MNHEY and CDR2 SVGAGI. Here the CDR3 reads CASSSTGELFF. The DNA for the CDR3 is TGTGCCAGCAGCTCCACCGGGGAGCTGTTTTTT.

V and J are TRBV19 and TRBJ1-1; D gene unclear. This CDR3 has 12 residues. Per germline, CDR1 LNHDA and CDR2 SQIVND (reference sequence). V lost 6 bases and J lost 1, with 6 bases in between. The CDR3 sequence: CASSPRNTEAFF. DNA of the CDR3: TGTGCCAGTAGCCCCCGGAACACTGAAGCTTTCTTT.

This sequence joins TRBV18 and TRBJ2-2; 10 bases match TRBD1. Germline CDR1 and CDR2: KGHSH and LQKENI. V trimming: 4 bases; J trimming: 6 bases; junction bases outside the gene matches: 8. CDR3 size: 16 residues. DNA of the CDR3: TGTGCCAGCTCACTTGGACAGGGGGTCGTTCCCGGGGAGCTGTTTTTT. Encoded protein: CASSLGQGVVPGELFF.

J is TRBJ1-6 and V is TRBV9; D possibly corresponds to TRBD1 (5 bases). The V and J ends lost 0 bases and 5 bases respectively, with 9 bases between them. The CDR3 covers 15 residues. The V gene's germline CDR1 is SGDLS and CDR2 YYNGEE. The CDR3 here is CASSVDGGNNSPLHF. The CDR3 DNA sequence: TGTGCCAGCAGCGTAGACGGGGGGAATAATTCACCCCTCCACTTT.